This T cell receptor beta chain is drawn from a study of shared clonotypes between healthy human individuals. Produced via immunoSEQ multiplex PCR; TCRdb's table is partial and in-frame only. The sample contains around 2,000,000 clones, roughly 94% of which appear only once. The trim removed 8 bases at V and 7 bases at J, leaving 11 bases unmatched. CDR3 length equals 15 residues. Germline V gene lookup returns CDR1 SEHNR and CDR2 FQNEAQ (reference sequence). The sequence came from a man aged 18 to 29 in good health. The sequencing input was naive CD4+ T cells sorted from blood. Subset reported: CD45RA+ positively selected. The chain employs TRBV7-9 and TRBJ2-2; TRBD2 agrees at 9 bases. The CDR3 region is CASEIAGGYVGELFF. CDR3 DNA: TGTGCCAGCGAAATCGCGGGAGGGTATGTCGGGGAGCTGTTTTTT.